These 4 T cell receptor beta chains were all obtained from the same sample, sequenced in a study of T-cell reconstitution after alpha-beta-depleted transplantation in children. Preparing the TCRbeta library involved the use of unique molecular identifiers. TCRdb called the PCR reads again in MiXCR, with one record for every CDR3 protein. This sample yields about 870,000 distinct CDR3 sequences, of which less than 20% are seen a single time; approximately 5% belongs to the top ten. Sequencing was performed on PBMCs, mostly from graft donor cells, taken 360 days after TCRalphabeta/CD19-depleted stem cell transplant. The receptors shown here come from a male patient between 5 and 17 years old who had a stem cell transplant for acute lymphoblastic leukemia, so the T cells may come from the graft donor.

As DNA, the CDR3 is TGCAGCGTACCGGACAGTGGGAATAGCAATCAGCCCCAGCATTTT. This codes for CSVPDSGNSNQPQHF. The chain is built from TRBV29-1 and TRBJ1-5; D possibly corresponds to TRBD1 (6 bases). V was shortened by 6 bases and J by 0 bases, with 15 bases between the two germline ends. The CDR3 has 15 amino acids. Germline assignment: CDR1 SQVTM and CDR2 ANQGSEA.

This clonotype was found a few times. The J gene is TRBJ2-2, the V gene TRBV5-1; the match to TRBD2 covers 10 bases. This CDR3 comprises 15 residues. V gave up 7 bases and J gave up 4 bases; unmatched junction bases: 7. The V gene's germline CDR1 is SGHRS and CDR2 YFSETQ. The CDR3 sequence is CASEVLAGRTGELFF. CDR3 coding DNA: TGCGCCAGCGAGGTACTAGCGGGACGCACCGGGGAGCTGTTTTTT.

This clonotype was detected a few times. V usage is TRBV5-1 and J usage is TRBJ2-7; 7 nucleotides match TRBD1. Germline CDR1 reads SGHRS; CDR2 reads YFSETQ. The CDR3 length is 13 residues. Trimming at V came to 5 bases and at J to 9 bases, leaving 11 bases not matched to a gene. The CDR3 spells CASRSGQEPRQYF. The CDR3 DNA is TGCGCCAGCAGATCTGGACAGGAACCTAGGCAGTACTTC.

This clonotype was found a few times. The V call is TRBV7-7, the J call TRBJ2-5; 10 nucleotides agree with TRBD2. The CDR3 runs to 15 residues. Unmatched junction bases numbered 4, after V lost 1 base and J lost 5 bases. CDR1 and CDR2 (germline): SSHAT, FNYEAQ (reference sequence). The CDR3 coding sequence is TGTGCCAGCAGCTTAGTTAGCGGGAGGTTTGAGACCCAGTACTTC. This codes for CASSLVSGRFETQYF. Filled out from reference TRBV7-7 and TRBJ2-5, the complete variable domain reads GAGVSQSPRYKVTKRGQDVTLRCDPISSHATLYWYQQALGQGPEFLTYFNYEAQPDKSGLPSDRFSAERPEGSISTLTIQRTEQRDSAMYRCASSLVSGRFETQYFGPGTRLLVL.